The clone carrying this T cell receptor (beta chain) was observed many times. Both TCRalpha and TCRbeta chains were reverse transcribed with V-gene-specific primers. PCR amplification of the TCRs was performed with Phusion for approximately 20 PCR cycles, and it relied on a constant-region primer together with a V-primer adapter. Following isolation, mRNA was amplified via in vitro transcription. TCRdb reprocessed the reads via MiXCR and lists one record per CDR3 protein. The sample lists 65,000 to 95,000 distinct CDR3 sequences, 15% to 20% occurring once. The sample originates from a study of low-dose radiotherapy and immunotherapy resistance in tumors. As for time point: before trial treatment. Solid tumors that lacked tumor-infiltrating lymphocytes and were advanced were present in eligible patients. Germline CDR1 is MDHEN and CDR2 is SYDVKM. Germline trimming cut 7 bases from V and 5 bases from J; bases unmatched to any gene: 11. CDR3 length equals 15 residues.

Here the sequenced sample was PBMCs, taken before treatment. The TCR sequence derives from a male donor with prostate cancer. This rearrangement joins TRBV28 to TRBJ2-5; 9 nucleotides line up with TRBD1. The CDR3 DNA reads TGTGCCAGCACCATCACAGGGGGCGTGACGGAGACCCAGTACTTC. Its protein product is CASTITGGVTETQYF.